Each of the 6 T cell receptor beta chains below was sequenced from the same sample in a study of blood T cell repertoires in COVID-19. Assay used: immunoSEQ multiplex PCR; TCRdb lists only in-frame clones, some missing. Of 120,000 to 150,000 clones listed, around 90% are singletons. Sequenced sample: peripheral blood. The receptors shown here come from a human donor in a cohort sampled during active COVID-19.

The table lists this clone with a count of one. This chain joins TRBV5-1 and TRBJ2-5; TRBD1 matches at 7 bases. CDR1 is SGHRS, CDR2 YFSETQ, per germline. The CDR3 length is 16 residues. V lost 3 bases, J lost 2 bases, and 10 bases stayed unmatched. The DNA for the CDR3 is TGCGCCAGCAGCTGGGGAGTAGGGGGCAATCAAGAGACCCAGTACTTC. Its protein product is CASSWGVGGNQETQYF.

The chain is built from TRBV28 and TRBJ2-7; D might be TRBD2 (7 bases). The CDR3 length is 14 residues. Trimming stripped 2 bases from V and 7 bases from J, with 15 bases between. CDR1 is MDHEN and CDR2 is SYDVKM in the germline V gene. Here the CDR3 reads CASSLSSGGREQYF. CDR3 nucleotides: TGTGCCAGCAGTTTAAGTTCGGGGGGCAGGGAGCAGTACTTC.

This clone was picked up a small number of times. The V gene is TRBV5-1, the J gene TRBJ2-7, with D tentatively TRBD1 (5 bases). The ends were cut back, 4 bases at V and 6 bases at J, with 20 bases in the middle. The CDR3 covers 15 residues. CDR1 is SGHRS, CDR2 YFSETQ, per germline. CDR3: CASSGVVWGASEQYF. The CDR3 bases are TGCGCCAGCAGCGGGGTGGTTTGGGGCGCGAGCGAGCAGTACTTC.

J is TRBJ1-2 and V is TRBV27; no definite D call. Trimming took 5 bases from V and 4 from J, leaving 14 bases between them. CDR3 size: 14 residues. The V gene's germline CDR1 is MNHEY and CDR2 SMNVEV (reference sequence). For the CDR3, the DNA is TGTGCCAGCAGTCTTGCGGGCGGGTCCTATGGCTACACCTTC. Protein: CASSLAGGSYGYTF.

The chain recombines TRBV15 with TRBJ2-5, with a weak D call TRBD1 (6 bases). Trimming left V 0 bases short and J 5 bases short, with 16 bases between. Germline assignment: CDR1 LNHNV and CDR2 YYDKDF (reference sequence). There are 16 residues in the CDR3. DNA for the CDR3: TGTGCCACCAGCAGAGATGGGAACAGGGCACACGAGACCCAGTACTTC. Its protein is CATSRDGNRAHETQYF.

The chain links TRBV5-1 to TRBJ2-1; perhaps TRBD2 as D (6 bases). The CDR3 extends over 14 amino acids. From germline, CDR1 is SGHRS and CDR2 YFSETQ. The V gene lost 0 bases and the J gene lost 7 bases, with 11 bases spanning the gap. CDR3 bases: TGCGCCAGCAGCTTGGGGCAACGGGGGAATGAGCAGTTCTTC. This sequence encodes CASSLGQRGNEQFF.